This T cell receptor beta chain was captured by sequencing in a study of blood T cell repertoires in COVID-19 (dated by TCRdb to about 2020). Turning to the overall study: The collaborator samples originated in the United States, Italy and Spain and spanned the acute and convalescent phases of COVID-19. The prospective study material was composed of cDNA or gDNA derived from T cells, B-cell-depleted T cells, or PBMCs. Subjects who had been exposed to COVID-19, were actively infected with it, or had recovered from it provided the deeply sampled blood TCRbeta repertoires that made up the dataset. A freely available public database, intended as a resource for researchers studying the immune response to SARS-CoV-2, is where the repertoires were released. The samples were drawn from the first 160 participants of the ongoing ImmuneRACE study and from some 1,300 subjects provided by 6 global collaborators. Nearly every sample came with metadata listing a de-identified subject ID, COVID-19 status, age in years and sex. Where available, HLA class I and class II types were obtained from metadata supplied by the sample provider rather than from assay-based typing. Study-wide conclusions, independent of this receptor: Clinical and demographic metadata were provided uncurated, with the amount varying by source and participant.

A note on this clone: Its antigen target is currently unknown. Base qualities are not recorded, but no much larger clone differs from it by a single base.

V lost 3 bases and J lost 7 bases, and the count of bases not matched to a germline gene is 9. Reading from cysteine to phenylalanine, the CDR3 counts 16 amino acids. The kept DNA is CDR3 alone, 48 bases in frame from the first base. CDR1 and CDR2 are read off the germline V gene as KGHDR and SFDVKD. Participants in the prospective study were aged roughly 18 to 100 years, lived in 20 to 30 United States geographic areas, and enrolled through a virtual design. In the prospective study, cohorts were assigned on the basis of participant-reported clinical history obtained from a screening survey and a study questionnaire. ImmuneRACE Cohort 3 recovered participants were defined by two consecutive negative NP/OP PCR tests, healthcare professional clearance, or symptom resolution. In the prospective study, mobile phlebotomists collected whole blood, serum and a nasopharyngeal or oropharyngeal swab from each participant. Over a roughly two-month period, participants in the prospective study had the option of providing additional blood draws and questionnaires. Before DNA extraction, blood samples from the prospective study were shipped at room temperature or frozen.

TCRbeta CDR3 regions were amplified from genomic DNA using the immunoSEQ Assay, a bias-controlled multiplex PCR. Regarding the original processing steps: Within the assay, amplification of reference gene primers was used to estimate how many nucleated cells each sample contained. Sequence reads were collapsed and filtered to measure the absolute abundance of every unique TCRbeta CDR3 rearrangement. For each sample, productive Simpson clonality was calculated as the square root of Simpson's diversity index across productive rearrangements. TCRdb mirrors the immuneACCESS table, restricted to in-frame sequences. Some clones are absent from its copies; in checked studies, under half trace to an unresolved V gene, and the reason for the others is unknown. V, J and clone size were drawn from that table, and D and trimming were deduced from the DNA. The sample table contains roughly 180,000 clones; only one count was recorded for around 82% of them. The ten largest clonotypes hold 12% of the sample.

The sequenced sample consisted of PBMCs or T cells enriched from blood (not recorded which). The source is a man aged 40-49 years who had recovered from COVID-19. The rearranged chain carries TRBV24-1 and TRBJ2-1; TRBD1 fits 9 bases in the junction. The nucleotide sequence is given as TGTGCCACCAGTGATGCAACAGGGGGCCCTGGGAATGAGCAGTTCTTC. Its protein is CATSDATGGPGNEQFF.